These T cell receptor beta chains were read from a single sample in a study of T cells in Graves' hyperthyroidism and ophthalmopathy. TCRdb used MiXCR to reprocess the multiplex PCR reads, holding one entry per CDR3 protein. The sample includes nearly 600,000 distinct CDR3 sequences, approximately 13% of them seen just once. The sample comprised blood. The receptors stem from a young woman with Graves' hyperthyroidism that later progressed to Graves' ophthalmopathy. Each CDR3 is given with its conserved first and last residue. The order of the fields is J gene, V gene, D gene, clone size, CDR3 DNA, CDR3 protein. A D gene is named only where the DNA matches it firmly. The size entry is marked missing in some rows and otherwise reads once, few, many or a size class.

>TRBJ2-2|TRBV4-3|-|few
TGCGCCAGCAGCCAAGGGGTGACCGGGGAGCTGTTTTTT
CASSQGVTGELFF
>TRBJ1-2|TRBV6-2/TRBV6-3|TRBD1|many
TGTGCCAGCAGTAACGACAGGGGGCCACCCTTCTTTAACTATGGCTACACCTTC
CASSNDRGPPFFNYGYTF
>TRBJ2-7|TRBV2|-|many
TGTGCCAGCAGTGAAGCGCTTCCCAGGGGCAAGCAGTACTTC
CASSEALPRGKQYF
>TRBJ2-5|TRBV6-1|TRBD1|many
TGTGCCAGCATCCCCGGACAGGGCGAGACCCAGTACTTC
CASIPGQGETQYF
>TRBJ2-5|TRBV10-3|-|many
TGTGCCATCAGTGAGTCGCTAGGAAACAAAGAGACCCAGTACTTC
CAISESLGNKETQYF
>TRBJ2-7|TRBV19|-|few
TGTGCCAGTAGTATGCCTCCAGGGGCGGCGCAGTACTTC
CASSMPPGAAQYF
>TRBJ1-1|TRBV20-1|TRBD1|many
TGCAGTGCTAGAGAAGGGGGCCGAGACACTGAAGCTTTCTTT
CSAREGGRDTEAFF
>TRBJ1-3|TRBV9|-|many
TGTGCCAGCAGCGTAGAGGCGCTCTCTGGAAACACCATATATTTT
CASSVEALSGNTIYF
>TRBJ2-5|TRBV28|TRBD2|many
TGTGCCAGCACCGACCGGGACTATATGACTGAGACCCAGTACTTC
CASTDRDYMTETQYF
>TRBJ1-2|TRBV5-4|TRBD1|few
TGTGCCAGCAGCCCAGGGACAGAGATTAACTATGGCTACACCTTC
CASSPGTEINYGYTF
>TRBJ1-1|TRBV20-1|-|-
TGCAGTGCTACGTCAGTCGCAAACACTGAAGCTTTCTTT
CSATSVANTEAFF
>TRBJ2-7|TRBV6-1|TRBD2|many
TGTGCCAGCAGTTCCCCGACCGGGGGACTAGCGGGGGTCAGGAGCTCCTACGAGCAGTACTTC
CASSSPTGGLAGVRSSYEQYF
>TRBJ2-7|TRBV30|-|many
TGTGCCTGGAAGGGGGATTCCTACGAGCAGTACTTC
CAWKGDSYEQYF
>TRBJ1-2|TRBV18|-|many
TGTGCCAGCTCACCACCGGCGGGGGGCTATGGCTACACCTTC
CASSPPAGGYGYTF
>TRBJ2-1|TRBV15|-|many
TGTGCCACCAGCAGACCTAAAGACTGGATATTCTACAATGAGCAGTTCTTC
CATSRPKDWIFYNEQFF
>TRBJ2-1|TRBV13|-|many
TGTGCCAGCAATCCTGGGGGGGCCAATGAGCAGTTCTTC
CASNPGGANEQFF
>TRBJ1-1|TRBV5-5|-|many
TGTGCCAGCAGCTTCCCTCACACAGTTAACACTGAAGCTTTCTTT
CASSFPHTVNTEAFF
>TRBJ1-4|TRBV7-8|TRBD1|many
TGTGCCAGCAGCCGTCCGGGACAGGGTTTCCGAAATGAAAAACTGTTTTTT
CASSRPGQGFRNEKLFF
>TRBJ2-1|TRBV9|-|many
TGTGCCAGCAGCGTACTAGTGGTAGGTGAGCAGTTCTTC
CASSVLVVGEQFF
>TRBJ1-3|TRBV18|-|many
TGTGCCAGCTCACCACCGCCACAGGGTCGAGACACCATATATTTT
CASSPPPQGRDTIYF
>TRBJ1-2|TRBV11-3|-|many
TGTGCCAGCAGCTTAGCAGAGCTCTATGGCTACACCTTC
CASSLAELYGYTF
>TRBJ2-1|TRBV5-1|TRBD1|many
TGCGCCAGCACTATATCCGGGACAGGAGACGGGAATGAGCAGTTCTTC
CASTISGTGDGNEQFF
>TRBJ2-7|TRBV6-2/TRBV6-3|TRBD2|many
TGTGCCAGCAGTTATGGCGGGAGAGACTACGAGCAGTACTTC
CASSYGGRDYEQYF
>TRBJ1-2|TRBV7-9|-|many
TGTGCCAGCAGCTTAGTCCTTCAACGGAGGGAGGATGGCTACACCTTC
CASSLVLQRREDGYTF
>TRBJ1-1|TRBV5-1|-|many
TGCGCCAGCTTTGAAACAGGGCAGAACACTGAAGCTTTCTTT
CASFETGQNTEAFF
>TRBJ1-5|TRBV6-1|-|many
TGTGCCAGCACACAGGTTTATCAAGTTGATGGTCAGCCCCAGCATTTT
CASTQVYQVDGQPQHF
>TRBJ2-5|TRBV29-1|-|many
TGCAGCGTTTGGGGACTCGGTACCTTGGAGACCCAGTACTTC
CSVWGLGTLETQYF
>TRBJ2-3|TRBV28|-|-
TGTGCCAGCAGTTTGGTTATGCGGCGCGAGGAATTCCCAGATAGGCAGTATTTT
CASSLVMRREEFPDRQYF
>TRBJ1-3|TRBV11-2|-|many
TGTGCCAGCAGCTTCACTAGTGGAAACACCATATATTTT
CASSFTSGNTIYF
>TRBJ1-2|TRBV4-1|-|few
TGTGCCAGCAGTCCCAATCCGGTTTCTAACTATGGCTACACCTTC
CASSPNPVSNYGYTF
>TRBJ2-1|TRBV5-8|TRBD1|many
TGTGCCAGCAGCTTGATCCTCGACAGGGTTCACTACAATGAGCAGTTCTTC
CASSLILDRVHYNEQFF
>TRBJ1-1|TRBV12-3/TRBV12-4|-|few
TGTGCCAGCACCCCGGACGGGAACACTGAAGCTTTCTTT
CASTPDGNTEAFF
>TRBJ1-2|TRBV9|-|-
TGTGCCAGCAGCGTAGTGGGTGGGCGACCCAACTATGGCTACACCTTC
CASSVVGGRPNYGYTF
>TRBJ2-1|TRBV7-9|TRBD2|many
TGTGCCAGCAGCCCCCCGGGCGGGAGGGCACACAATGAGCAGTTCTTC
CASSPPGGRAHNEQFF
>TRBJ2-3|TRBV28|TRBD2|-
TGTGCCAGCAGTCCCCTGACTAGCGGGAGCAGGACAGATACGCAGTATTTT
CASSPLTSGSRTDTQYF
>TRBJ2-1|TRBV15|TRBD2|many
TGTGCCACCAGCAGAGTGTCTAGCGGGGACAATGAGCAGTTCTTC
CATSRVSSGDNEQFF
>TRBJ2-7|TRBV7-8|-|-
TGTGCCAGCAGCCCTAGAGTGCGCGGGATGACCCACGAGCAGTACTTC
CASSPRVRGMTHEQYF
>TRBJ1-1|TRBV10-3|-|many
TGTGCCATCAGTGATACGGGGATGAACACTGAAGCTTTCTTT
CAISDTGMNTEAFF
>TRBJ2-6|TRBV11-3|-|few
TGTGCCAGCAGCTCGCGTCAGATCTCTGGGGCCAACGTCCTGACTTTC
CASSSRQISGANVLTF
>TRBJ2-7|TRBV5-1|-|-
TGCGCCACCAGAGGTGGGGGCTTGGAGCAGTACTTC
CATRGGGLEQYF
>TRBJ1-5|TRBV12-3/TRBV12-4|-|many
TGTGCCAGCAGTTTATGGGATTATAGCAATCAGCCCCAGCATTTT
CASSLWDYSNQPQHF
>TRBJ2-7|TRBV14|-|-
TGTGCCAGCAGCCTCGTAGGAGCTGAGCAGTACTTC
CASSLVGAEQYF
>TRBJ2-1|TRBV19|TRBD1|few
TGTGCCAGTAGCCCCGGGACAGGGCGGAATGAGCAGTTCTTC
CASSPGTGRNEQFF
>TRBJ2-7|TRBV20-1|-|many
TGCAGTGCTAGAGGGGCTCAGCATCTCTCCTACGAGCAGTACTTC
CSARGAQHLSYEQYF
>TRBJ1-1|TRBV5-1|TRBD1|many
TGCGCCAGCAGCCCAAGAGGGACAGCGAACACTGAAGCTTTCTTT
CASSPRGTANTEAFF
>TRBJ1-2|TRBV3-1|-|many
TGTGCCAGCAGCCGGGTGACATCTAACTATGGCTACACCTTC
CASSRVTSNYGYTF
>TRBJ2-7|TRBV5-5|-|few
TGTGCCAGCAGCTTGCAAATGACAGGTGTCGACGAGCAGTACTTC
CASSLQMTGVDEQYF
>TRBJ2-5|TRBV7-9|-|few
TGTGCCAGCAGCTTAGTACCGGCGTACCAAGAGACCCAGTACTTC
CASSLVPAYQETQYF
>TRBJ2-3|TRBV5-5|TRBD2|many
TGTGCCAGCAGCTCTGCTAGCGGGAGAATCGCAGATACGCAGTATTTT
CASSSASGRIADTQYF
>TRBJ1-5|TRBV30|TRBD1|-
TGTGCCTGGAGTTTGGCAGGGGGAATATCAATCCAGCCCCAGCATTTT
CAWSLAGGISIQPQHF
>TRBJ2-2|TRBV12-3/TRBV12-4|TRBD2|many
TGTGCCAGCAGTTTCGTGGTAGCGGGAGGCACCGGGGAGCTGTTTTTT
CASSFVVAGGTGELFF
>TRBJ1-1|TRBV10-3|TRBD1|once
TGTGCCATCAGTGGGACAGGGGCGCCGATGAACACTGAAGCTTTCTTT
CAISGTGAPMNTEAFF